Following are 22 T cell receptor beta chains from one sample sequenced in a study of PD-L1 blockade in urothelial cancer. Specified time point: peripheral blood 6 weeks after treatment start. The assay was immunoSEQ multiplex PCR, and TCRdb's table has in-frame clones only and misses some. In the table there are about 130,000 clones, around 86% of which are singletons. The input for sequencing was PBMCs, taken around atezolizumab (anti-PD-L1) treatment. The receptor set was obtained from a man aged 50 to 60 with urothelial cancer.

J is TRBJ2-7 and V is TRBV28, with D possibly TRBD1 on 6 matching bases. The germline V gene encodes CDR1 MDHEN and CDR2 SYDVKM. V dropped 1 base and J dropped 11 bases, with 18 bases sitting between them. The CDR3 extends over 14 amino acids. Written as DNA, the CDR3 is TGTGCCAGCAGTTTATCCCCCCGTACAGGGTGGAAGTACTTC. Translation: CASSLSPRTGWKYF. Using reference TRBV28 and TRBJ2-7 for the parts outside the CDR3, the full variable domain is DVKVTQSSRYLVKRTGEKVFLECVQDMDHENMFWYRQDPGLGLRLIYFSYDVKMKEKGDIPEGYSVSREKKERFSLILESASTNQTSMYLCASSLSPRTGWKYFGPGTRLTVT.

The rearrangement uses TRBV19 and TRBJ1-6, with 10 bases that match TRBD1. This CDR3 region has 15 residues. The germline V gene has CDR1 LNHDA and CDR2 SQIVND (reference sequence). Trimming removed 6 bases from V and 9 bases from J; junction bases left unmatched: 8. CDR3 in DNA: TGTGCCAGTAGGTTCGACGACAGGGGGCTTTCACCCCTCCACTTT. Translation: CASRFDDRGLSPLHF.

This chain connects TRBV7-2 to TRBJ2-5, with 10 bases identical to TRBD2. The CDR3 extends over 18 amino acids. Trimming removed 3 bases from V and 4 bases from J; junction bases left unmatched: 14. Germline V CDR1 and CDR2: SGHTA, FQGNSA. This CDR3 reads CASSFQTSGSRRLETQYF. In DNA form, the CDR3 reads TGTGCCAGCAGCTTTCAGACTAGCGGGTCGAGGAGGCTAGAGACCCAGTACTTC.

The J gene is TRBJ1-2, the V gene TRBV6-1; possibly TRBD1 for D (5 bases). V gave up 6 bases and J gave up 8 bases, with 16 bases separating them. Germline assignment: CDR1 MNHNS and CDR2 SASEGT. CDR3 size: 13 residues. CDR3 residues: CASSPDSVRGYTF. As DNA, the CDR3 is TGTGCCAGCAGCCCCGACAGTGTAAGAGGCTACACCTTC.

The V and J genes are TRBV5-6 and TRBJ2-3, with 11 bases lining up with TRBD2. The CDR3 totals 18 residues. CDR1 SGHDT and CDR2 YYEEEE come from the germline V gene. V gave up 5 bases and J gave up 1 base; unmatched junction bases: 12. This CDR3 is CASSLTSGSSAGTDTQYF. CDR3 DNA: TGTGCCAGCAGTCTAACTAGCGGGAGCTCGGCAGGCACAGATACGCAGTATTTT.

V and J are TRBV7-3 and TRBJ1-1; 8 bases fit TRBD1. J was trimmed by 0 bases and V by 6 bases; bases with no gene match: 6. This CDR3 spans 15 amino acids. Per the germline V gene, CDR1 is SGHTA and CDR2 is FQGTGA. CDR3 coding DNA: TGTGCCAGCAGGAAGACAGGGGACATGAACACTGAAGCTTTCTTT. It codes for CASRKTGDMNTEAFF. The variable domain in full, completed from reference TRBV7-3 and TRBJ1-1, reads GAGVSQTPSNKVTEKGKYVELRCDPISGHTALYWYRQSLGQGPEFLIYFQGTGAADDSGLPNDRFFAVRPEGSVSTLKIQRTERGDSAVYLCASRKTGDMNTEAFFGQGTRLTVV.

The gene calls are TRBV7-6 and TRBJ1-4; 7 bases fit TRBD1. V shed 5 bases and J 3 bases; nucleotides not matched to a gene: 6. Germline CDR1 reads SGHVS; CDR2 reads FNYEAQ. There are 15 residues in the CDR3. CDR3 sequence (DNA): TGTGCCAGCAGCAGGGTGGGACAGCCTAATGAAAAACTGTTTTTT. This encodes CASSRVGQPNEKLFF.

The rearrangement uses TRBV28 and TRBJ1-2; D is unresolved. Per germline, CDR1 MDHEN and CDR2 SYDVKM. The CDR3 runs to 16 residues. V gave up 1 base and J gave up 0 bases, with 12 bases separating them. CDR3 nucleotide sequence: TGTGCCAGCAGTTTATACGGTACAGCCGCTAACTATGGCTACACCTTC. This translates into CASSLYGTAANYGYTF.

This clone has only one observation. DNA of the CDR3: TGTGCCAGCAAAGCCGGCGGGACAGGGGCGGGCTACACCTTC. Protein sequence: CASKAGGTGAGYTF. The chain is built from TRBV28 and TRBJ1-2, with 10 bases identical to TRBD1. The length of the CDR3 is 14 residues. V shed 7 bases, J shed 8 bases, and the junction held 10 bases outside the gene matches. CDR1 and CDR2 from the germline V gene are MDHEN and SYDVKM.

The J gene is TRBJ2-7, the V gene TRBV19; 9 positions agree with TRBD1. Germline V CDR1 and CDR2: LNHDA, SQIVND (reference sequence). The trim removed 6 bases at V and 4 bases at J, leaving 7 bases unmatched. The CDR3 consists of 14 residues. CDR3 amino acids: CASSRDRDLYEQYF. As DNA, the CDR3 is TGTGCCAGTAGCCGGGACAGGGACTTATACGAGCAGTACTTC.

This clone came up once. The rearrangement uses TRBV9 and TRBJ1-2, with 9 bases aligning to TRBD1. Looked up from germline, CDR1 is SGDLS and CDR2 is YYNGEE. With V trimmed by 4 bases and J by 2 bases, 9 bases remained unmatched. This CDR3 region has 16 residues. CDR3 in amino acids: CASSPRTGVLNYGYTF. The CDR3 DNA follows: TGTGCCAGCAGCCCCCGGACAGGGGTCTTGAACTATGGCTACACCTTC. Supplemented by reference TRBV9 and TRBJ1-2, the full variable domain reads DSGVTQTPKHLITATGQRVTLRCSPRSGDLSVYWYQQSLDQGLQFLIQYYNGEERAKGNILERFSAQQFPDLHSELNLSSLELGDSALYFCASSPRTGVLNYGYTFGSGTRLTVV.

This clone has just one count. The chain uses TRBV21-1 and TRBJ2-1; the table's D call TRBD2 went unverified against the DNA. TRBV21-1 is a documented pseudogene. The CDR3 is 18 amino acids. The CDR3 reads CASSTRTSGTDYHNEQFF. The CDR3 nucleotides read TGTGCCAGCAGCACACGGACTAGCGGGACCGACTACCACAATGAGCAGTTCTTC.

The rearrangement uses TRBV19 and TRBJ1-5; the D is unclear. V lost 6 bases to trimming and J lost 0 bases, with 9 bases between them. Germline loops: CDR1 LNHDA, CDR2 SQIVND (reference sequence). The CDR3 consists of 14 residues. The CDR3 region is CASRPVYSNQPQHF. The CDR3 DNA is TGTGCCAGTAGGCCAGTTTATAGCAATCAGCCCCAGCATTTT. The entire variable domain, with the rest obtained from reference TRBV19 and TRBJ1-5, is as follows: DGGITQSPKYLFRKEGQNVTLSCEQNLNHDAMYWYRQDPGQGLRLIYYSQIVNDFQKGDIAEGYSVSREKKESFPLTVTSAQKNPTAFYLCASRPVYSNQPQHFGDGTRLSIL.

The chain couples TRBV6-5 to TRBJ2-7; 7 bases fit TRBD2. The CDR3 runs 12 residues. Trimming cost V 6 bases and J 2 bases; bases outside gene matches: 1. Germline CDR1 MNHEY, CDR2 SVGAGI. CDR3 bases: TGTGCCAGCAGGGGGGGGACCTACGAGCAGTACTTC. Protein: CASRGGTYEQYF.

The V and J genes are TRBV12-5 and TRBJ2-7, with D unclear. V lost 7 bases and J 2 bases, leaving 18 bases between the germline ends. The germline V gene has CDR1 LGHNT and CDR2 FRNRAP. This CDR3 spans 15 amino acids. The CDR3 DNA follows: TGTGCTAGTGCCCTTGGCCCGAACCCCACCTACGAGCAGTACTTC. Translated: CASALGPNPTYEQYF.

This chain connects TRBV11-2 to TRBJ2-1, with D unclear. Trimming left V 4 bases short and J 0 bases short, with 10 bases between. Germline assignment: CDR1 SGHAT and CDR2 FQNNGV. CDR3 length: 15 residues. CDR3 coding DNA: TGTGCCAGCAGCTCCCCGTCTAGCTCCTACAATGAGCAGTTCTTC. Its translation is CASSSPSSSYNEQFF.

The chain has TRBV18 and TRBJ1-1; D unclear. Germline V CDR1 and CDR2: KGHSH, LQKENI. V lost 2 bases and J 2 bases, leaving 6 bases between the germline ends. The length of the CDR3 is 13 residues. The CDR3 bases are TGTGCCAGCTCACCAAGTAGTAACACTGAAGCTTTCTTT. Translation gives CASSPSSNTEAFF.

In its sample, this clone was seen a few times. The genes are TRBV4-1 and TRBJ2-7; a possible D gene is TRBD2 (6 bases). CDR3 size: 15 residues. Trimming shortened V by 0 bases and J by 7 bases, and 16 bases separated the two germline ends. Germline values: CDR1 MGHRA, CDR2 YSYEKL. In nucleotides, the CDR3 is TGCGCCAGCAGCCAAGATAGGGGACTCCAGAGGGAGCAGTACTTC. This gives the protein CASSQDRGLQREQYF.

This clone was found a few times. The chain recombines TRBV28 with TRBJ1-3, with D uncertain. The CDR3 totals 14 residues. Germline V CDR1 and CDR2: MDHEN, SYDVKM. The germline V and J ends were trimmed by 7 bases and 4 bases, with 14 bases remaining between them. The CDR3 region has the DNA TGTGCCAGCAAGAAGGGCCCGGGAGGAAACACCATATATTTT. It is translated as CASKKGPGGNTIYF.

This clone was seen more than once but under ten times. The chain uses TRBV10-1 and TRBJ2-5, with TRBD2 identical over 12 bases. CDR3 size: 21 residues. The germline CDR1 and CDR2 sequences are WNHNN and SYGVQD (reference sequence). Unmatched junction bases numbered 15, after V lost 0 bases and J lost 1 base. The CDR3 sequence is CASSESKTSGGTAILQETQYF. The CDR3 DNA follows: TGCGCCAGCAGTGAGTCGAAGACTAGCGGGGGAACGGCAATCCTCCAAGAGACCCAGTACTTC.

This clone was observed once. The chain joins TRBV15 to TRBJ2-1; the D is unclear. This CDR3 comprises 14 residues. The V gene's germline CDR1 is LNHNV and CDR2 YYDKDF (reference sequence). Trimming removed 1 base at V and 7 bases at J, with 11 bases between. This CDR3 is CATSRGPAANEQFF. The CDR3 region has the DNA TGTGCCACCAGCAGAGGCCCCGCGGCAAATGAGCAGTTCTTC.

The chain recombines TRBV11-2 with TRBJ2-3; D possibly corresponds to TRBD2 (5 bases). This CDR3 has 14 residues. The V gene's germline CDR1 is SGHAT and CDR2 FQNNGV. With 7 bases removed from V and 11 bases from J, the gap between germline ends came to 22 bases. In DNA, the CDR3 is TGTGCCAGCAACATTGGGCAGCCCGGAGCGGTGCAGTATTTT. Its translation is CASNIGQPGAVQYF.